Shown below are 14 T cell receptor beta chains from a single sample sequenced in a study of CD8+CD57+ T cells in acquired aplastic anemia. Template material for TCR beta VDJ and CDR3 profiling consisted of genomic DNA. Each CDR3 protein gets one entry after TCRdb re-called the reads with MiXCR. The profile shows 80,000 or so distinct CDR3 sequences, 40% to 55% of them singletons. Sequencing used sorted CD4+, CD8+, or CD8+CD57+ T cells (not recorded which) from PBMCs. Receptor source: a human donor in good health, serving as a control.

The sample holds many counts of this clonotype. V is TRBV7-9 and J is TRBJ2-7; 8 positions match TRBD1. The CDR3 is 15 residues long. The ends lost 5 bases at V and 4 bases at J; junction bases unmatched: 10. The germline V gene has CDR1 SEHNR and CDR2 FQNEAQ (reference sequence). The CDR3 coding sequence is TGTGCCAGCAGCGGCAGGGGACAGGAGAAATACGAGCAGTACTTC. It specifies CASSGRGQEKYEQYF.

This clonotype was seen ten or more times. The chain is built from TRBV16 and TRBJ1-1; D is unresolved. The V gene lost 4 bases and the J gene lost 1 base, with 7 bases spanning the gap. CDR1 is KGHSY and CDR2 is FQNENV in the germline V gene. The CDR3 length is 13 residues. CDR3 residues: CASSLPQNTEAFF. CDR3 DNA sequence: TGTGCCAGCAGCCTTCCCCAGAACACTGAAGCTTTCTTT.

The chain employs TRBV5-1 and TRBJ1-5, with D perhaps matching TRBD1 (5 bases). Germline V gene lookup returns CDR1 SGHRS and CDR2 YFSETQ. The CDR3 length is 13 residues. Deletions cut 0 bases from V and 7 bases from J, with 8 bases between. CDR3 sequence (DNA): TGCGCCAGCAGCTTGGTGGGGGAGCAGCCCCAGCATTTT. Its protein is CASSLVGEQPQHF.

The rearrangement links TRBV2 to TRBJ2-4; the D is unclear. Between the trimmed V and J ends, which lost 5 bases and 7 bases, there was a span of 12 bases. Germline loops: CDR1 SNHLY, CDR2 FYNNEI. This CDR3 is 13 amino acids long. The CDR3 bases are TGTGCCAGCAGTAAGTCCCAAGGGAACATTCAGTACTTC. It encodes CASSKSQGNIQYF. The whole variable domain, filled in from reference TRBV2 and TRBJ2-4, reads EPEVTQTPSHQVTQMGQEVILRCVPISNHLYFYWYRQILGQKVEFLVSFYNNEISEKSEIFDDQFSVERPDGSNFTLKIRSTKLEDSAMYFCASSKSQGNIQYFGAGTRLSVL.

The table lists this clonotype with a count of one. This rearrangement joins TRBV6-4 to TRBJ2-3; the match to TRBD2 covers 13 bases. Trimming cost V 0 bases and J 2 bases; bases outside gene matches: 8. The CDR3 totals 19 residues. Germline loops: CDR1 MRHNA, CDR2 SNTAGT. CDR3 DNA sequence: TGTGCCAGCAGTGACTCGAATACTAGCGGGGGGGGACACACAGATACGCAGTATTTT. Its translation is CASSDSNTSGGGHTDTQYF.

CDR3 region: CSATGQGMSNEQFF. The DNA for the CDR3 is TGCAGTGCAACGGGACAGGGGATGAGCAATGAGCAGTTCTTC. The J gene is TRBJ2-1, the V gene TRBV20-1, with 10 bases that match TRBD1. Germline V gives CDR1 DFQATT, CDR2 SNEGSKA (reference sequence). This CDR3 has 14 residues. With V trimmed by 6 bases and J by 6 bases, 8 bases remained unmatched.

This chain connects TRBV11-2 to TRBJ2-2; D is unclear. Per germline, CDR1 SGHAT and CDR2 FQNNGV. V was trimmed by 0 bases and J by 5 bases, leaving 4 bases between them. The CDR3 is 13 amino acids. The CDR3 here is CASSLDVTGELFF. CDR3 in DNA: TGTGCCAGCAGCTTAGATGTAACCGGGGAGCTGTTTTTT.

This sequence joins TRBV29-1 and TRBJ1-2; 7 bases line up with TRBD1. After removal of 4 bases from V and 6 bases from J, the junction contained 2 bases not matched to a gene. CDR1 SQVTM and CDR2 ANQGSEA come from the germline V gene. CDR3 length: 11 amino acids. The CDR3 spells CSVVTGDGYTF. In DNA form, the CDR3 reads TGCAGCGTTGTCACAGGGGATGGCTACACCTTC.

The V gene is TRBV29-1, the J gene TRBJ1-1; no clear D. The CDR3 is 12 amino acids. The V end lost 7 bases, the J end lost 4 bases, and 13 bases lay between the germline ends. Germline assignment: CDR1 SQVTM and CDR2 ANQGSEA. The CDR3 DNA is TGCAGCGCCATAGAGGTGGGCACTGAAGCTTTCTTT. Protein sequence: CSAIEVGTEAFF.

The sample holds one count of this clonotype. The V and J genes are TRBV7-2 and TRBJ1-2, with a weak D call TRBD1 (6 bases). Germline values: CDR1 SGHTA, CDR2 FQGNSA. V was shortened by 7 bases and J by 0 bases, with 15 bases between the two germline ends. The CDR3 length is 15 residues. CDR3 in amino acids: CASTPSRQANYGYTF. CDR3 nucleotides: TGTGCCAGCACCCCAAGTAGACAGGCTAACTATGGCTACACCTTC. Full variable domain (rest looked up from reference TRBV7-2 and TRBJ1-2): GAGVSQSPSNKVTEKGKDVELRCDPISGHTALYWYRQSLGQGLEFLIYFQGNSAPDKSGLPSDRFSAERTGGSVSTLTIQRTQQEDSAVYLCASTPSRQANYGYTFGSGTRLTVV.

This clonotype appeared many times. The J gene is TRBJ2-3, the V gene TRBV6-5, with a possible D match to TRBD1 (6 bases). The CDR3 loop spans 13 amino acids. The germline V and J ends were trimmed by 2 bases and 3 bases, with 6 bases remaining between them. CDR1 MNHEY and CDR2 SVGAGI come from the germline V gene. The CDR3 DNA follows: TGTGCCAGCAGTTACCAGGGGACAGATACGCAGTATTTT. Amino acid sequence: CASSYQGTDTQYF.

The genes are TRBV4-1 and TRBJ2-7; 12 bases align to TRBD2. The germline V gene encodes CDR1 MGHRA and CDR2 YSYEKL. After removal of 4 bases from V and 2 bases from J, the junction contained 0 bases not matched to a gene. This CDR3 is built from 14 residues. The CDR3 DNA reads TGCGCCAGCAGCCGGACTAGCGGGACCTACGAGCAGTACTTC. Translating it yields CASSRTSGTYEQYF.

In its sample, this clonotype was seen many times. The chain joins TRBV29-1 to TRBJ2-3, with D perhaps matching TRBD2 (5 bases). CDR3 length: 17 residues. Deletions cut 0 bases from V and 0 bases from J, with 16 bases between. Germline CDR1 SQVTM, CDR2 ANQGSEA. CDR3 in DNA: TGCAGCGTTGAAGATCTCCAGGCGGACTGGAGCACAGATACGCAGTATTTT. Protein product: CSVEDLQADWSTDTQYF.

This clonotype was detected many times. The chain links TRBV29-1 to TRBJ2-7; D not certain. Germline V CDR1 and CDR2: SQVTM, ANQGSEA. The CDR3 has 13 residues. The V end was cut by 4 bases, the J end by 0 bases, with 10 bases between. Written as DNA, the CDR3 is TGCAGCGTTGGCTCGGCGGACTCCTACGAGCAGTACTTC. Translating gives CSVGSADSYEQYF.